Listed below are T cell receptor beta chains from one sample, sequenced in a study of T cells in Graves' hyperthyroidism and ophthalmopathy. TCRdb re-called the multiplex PCR reads with MiXCR, one entry per CDR3 protein. Of 550,000 to 800,000 distinct CDR3 sequences in the sample, 17% are singletons; the top ten hold roughly a sixth. The source material was blood. Receptors originate from a man aged 50-60 years with Graves' hyperthyroidism. CDR3s include the opening cysteine and the closing phenylalanine or tryptophan. The D gene is left open where the match is weak. Size tells how often a clone was seen (once, few, many) or the class of an expanded clone, and some rows leave it out.

D: NA; V: TRBV7-9; size: NA; J: TRBJ1-1; CDR3: CASSQAREDTEAFF; DNA: TGTGCCAGCAGCCAGGCCCGGGAGGACACTGAAGCTTTCTTT
D: TRBD2; V: TRBV7-2; size: many; J: TRBJ2-3; CDR3: CASSLGGSFHTQYF; DNA: TGTGCCAGCAGCTTAGGCGGGAGTTTTCATACGCAGTATTTT
D: NA; V: TRBV7-9; size: NA; J: TRBJ2-7; CDR3: CASSLAGTTNYEQYF; DNA: TGTGCCAGCAGCTTAGCCGGGACCACGAACTACGAGCAGTACTTC
D: NA; V: TRBV20-1; size: NA; J: TRBJ2-7; CDR3: CSARDLLYEQYF; DNA: TGCAGTGCTAGAGATCTGCTCTACGAGCAGTACTTC
D: NA; V: TRBV7-9; size: NA; J: TRBJ2-2; CDR3: CASKAVESGELFF; DNA: TGTGCCAGCAAAGCTGTCGAGTCCGGGGAGCTGTTTTTT
D: TRBD1; V: TRBV6-1; size: many; J: TRBJ1-1; CDR3: CASSERGQIYEAFF; DNA: TGTGCCAGCAGTGAAAGGGGGCAGATTTATGAAGCTTTCTTT
D: NA; V: TRBV3-1; size: many; J: TRBJ2-7; CDR3: CASSPGRVSYEQYF; DNA: TGTGCCAGCAGCCCCGGACGTGTGTCCTACGAGCAGTACTTC
D: NA; V: TRBV28; size: NA; J: TRBJ1-1; CDR3: CASSTGRESTPEAFF; DNA: TGTGCCAGCAGCACCGGGAGGGAGTCAACACCTGAAGCTTTCTTT
D: NA; V: TRBV19; size: NA; J: TRBJ1-1; CDR3: CASSKGGNTEAFF; DNA: TGTGCCAGTAGTAAGGGGGGGAACACTGAAGCTTTCTTT
D: NA; V: TRBV30; size: many; J: TRBJ2-1; CDR3: CAWSGRGYNEQFF; DNA: TGTGCCTGGAGTGGGCGGGGTTACAATGAGCAGTTCTTC
D: TRBD2; V: TRBV2; size: once; J: TRBJ2-1; CDR3: CASTPTSDYNEQFF; DNA: TGTGCCAGCACCCCTACTAGCGACTACAATGAGCAGTTCTTC
D: TRBD2; V: TRBV6-2/TRBV6-3; size: many; J: TRBJ2-3; CDR3: CASSLPTSGYTDTQYF; DNA: TGTGCCAGCAGCCTCCCGACTAGCGGTTACACAGATACGCAGTATTTT
D: NA; V: TRBV29-1; size: NA; J: TRBJ2-1; CDR3: CSVGHRKSNEQFF; DNA: TGCAGCGTTGGTCACAGGAAGAGCAATGAGCAGTTCTTC
D: NA; V: TRBV5-1; size: few; J: TRBJ2-6; CDR3: CASREVRTVYSGANVLTF; DNA: TGCGCCAGCAGGGAGGTTCGGACAGTATACTCTGGGGCCAACGTCCTAACTTTC
D: NA; V: TRBV12-3/TRBV12-4; size: few; J: TRBJ2-7; CDR3: CASTLGQGNYEQYF; DNA: TGTGCCAGCACCCTGGGCCAGGGAAACTACGAGCAGTACTTC
D: TRBD2; V: TRBV27; size: many; J: TRBJ2-7; CDR3: CASSLFGTSGLGEQYF; DNA: TGTGCCAGCAGTTTATTCGGGACTAGCGGATTGGGCGAGCAGTACTTC
D: TRBD2; V: TRBV12-3/TRBV12-4; size: NA; J: TRBJ2-3; CDR3: CASSLQAGGPTDTQYF; DNA: TGTGCCAGCAGTTTGCAGGCGGGAGGGCCCACAGATACGCAGTATTTT
D: TRBD2; V: TRBV6-2/TRBV6-3; size: many; J: TRBJ2-5; CDR3: CASSPRTSAYKETQYF; DNA: TGTGCCAGCAGTCCCCGGACTAGCGCGTACAAGGAGACCCAGTACTTC
D: NA; V: TRBV4-1; size: NA; J: TRBJ1-6; CDR3: CASSQTGRSAHSPLHF; DNA: TGCGCCAGCAGCCAAACGGGACGTTCAGCACATTCACCCCTCCACTTT
D: NA; V: TRBV3-1; size: few; J: TRBJ1-4; CDR3: CASSNREQREKLFF; DNA: TGTGCCAGCAGCAATCGGGAGCAACGTGAAAAACTGTTTTTT
D: NA; V: TRBV29-1; size: many; J: TRBJ1-2; CDR3: CSVFAALDSYTF; DNA: TGCAGCGTTTTTGCAGCCCTCGATAGCTACACCTTC
D: TRBD1; V: TRBV7-9; size: many; J: TRBJ1-1; CDR3: CASRDREYTEAFF; DNA: TGTGCCAGCCGGGACAGGGAGTACACTGAAGCTTTCTTT
D: NA; V: TRBV11-2; size: NA; J: TRBJ2-1; CDR3: CASSLGDYEQFF; DNA: TGTGCCAGCAGCTTAGGTGACTACGAGCAGTTCTTC
D: TRBD1; V: TRBV18; size: many; J: TRBJ1-5; CDR3: CASSSGQEQPQHF; DNA: TGTGCCAGCTCATCGGGACAGGAGCAGCCCCAGCATTTT
D: TRBD2; V: TRBV7-6; size: few; J: TRBJ2-7; CDR3: CASSLESSGVIYEQYF; DNA: TGTGCCAGCAGCTTAGAGTCTAGCGGGGTTATATACGAGCAGTACTTC
D: NA; V: TRBV29-1; size: many; J: TRBJ1-2; CDR3: CSVGTVIGYTF; DNA: TGCAGCGTTGGGACAGTCATCGGCTACACCTTC
D: NA; V: TRBV27; size: NA; J: TRBJ2-7; CDR3: CASSLQSNYEQYF; DNA: TGTGCCAGCAGTTTACAGAGTAACTACGAGCAGTACTTC
D: NA; V: TRBV6-5; size: many; J: TRBJ1-2; CDR3: CASSYLNQINYGYTF; DNA: TGTGCCAGCAGTTACTTGAACCAAATTAACTATGGCTACACCTTC
D: NA; V: TRBV7-2; size: NA; J: TRBJ2-2; CDR3: CASSLEGGGMVWGTGELFF; DNA: TGTGCCAGCAGCTTAGAAGGGGGCGGGATGGTCTGGGGCACAGGGGAGCTGTTTTTT
D: TRBD2; V: TRBV10-3; size: NA; J: TRBJ2-1; CDR3: CAISPGLAGGPVNEQFF; DNA: TGTGCCATCAGTCCAGGACTAGCGGGAGGGCCGGTAAATGAGCAGTTCTTC
D: TRBD1; V: TRBV7-9; size: many; J: TRBJ2-7; CDR3: CASSSGDRAYEQYF; DNA: TGTGCCAGCAGCTCAGGGGACAGGGCCTACGAGCAGTACTTC
D: TRBD1; V: TRBV20-1; size: many; J: TRBJ2-7; CDR3: CSAPTLGQGTYEQYF; DNA: TGCAGTGCTCCTACCCTGGGACAGGGAACCTACGAGCAGTACTTC
D: TRBD1; V: TRBV18; size: many; J: TRBJ2-1; CDR3: CASSLGQGKGNEQFF; DNA: TGTGCCAGCTCACTCGGACAGGGAAAGGGCAATGAGCAGTTCTTC
D: TRBD1; V: TRBV12-3/TRBV12-4; size: many; J: TRBJ2-1; CDR3: CASIPNRDRGHNEQFF; DNA: TGTGCCAGCATTCCCAACCGGGACAGGGGCCACAATGAGCAGTTCTTC
D: TRBD1; V: TRBV28; size: many; J: TRBJ1-2; CDR3: CASRQQGASGYGYTF; DNA: TGTGCCAGCAGACAACAGGGGGCTAGTGGCTATGGCTACACCTTC
D: NA; V: TRBV20-1; size: many; J: TRBJ1-6; CDR3: CSVPREGSPLHF; DNA: TGCAGTGTGCCCAGGGAAGGCTCACCCCTCCACTTT
D: NA; V: TRBV14; size: NA; J: TRBJ2-3; CDR3: CASSQDLASTDTQYF; DNA: TGTGCCAGCAGCCAAGACTTGGCAAGCACAGATACGCAGTATTTT
D: TRBD1; V: TRBV27; size: many; J: TRBJ2-3; CDR3: CASGTGSTDTQYF; DNA: TGTGCCAGCGGGACAGGGAGCACAGATACGCAGTATTTT
D: TRBD1; V: TRBV5-1; size: NA; J: TRBJ1-2; CDR3: CASSLEGTGSYGYTF; DNA: TGCGCCAGCAGCTTGGAGGGGACAGGGAGCTATGGCTACACCTTC
D: TRBD2; V: TRBV5-5; size: NA; J: TRBJ2-2; CDR3: CASSWTIAGEGTGELFF; DNA: TGTGCCAGCAGTTGGACTATAGCGGGAGAGGGAACCGGGGAGCTGTTTTTT
D: TRBD1; V: TRBV6-2/TRBV6-3; size: many; J: TRBJ2-5; CDR3: CASLGQAEVTQYF; DNA: TGTGCCAGCCTGGGACAGGCTGAAGTGACCCAGTACTTC
D: NA; V: TRBV2; size: NA; J: TRBJ1-5; CDR3: CASRGIPKNQPQHF; DNA: TGTGCCAGCAGGGGAATCCCTAAAAATCAGCCCCAGCATTTT
D: NA; V: TRBV27; size: many; J: TRBJ1-1; CDR3: CASSLVQKANLNTEAFF; DNA: TGTGCCAGCAGTTTAGTGCAGAAGGCCAACCTGAACACTGAAGCTTTCTTT
D: TRBD2; V: TRBV6-2/TRBV6-3; size: NA; J: TRBJ2-1; CDR3: CASSVSGSWRNEQFF; DNA: TGTGCCAGCAGCGTTAGCGGGAGTTGGCGAAATGAGCAGTTCTTC
D: NA; V: TRBV5-1; size: NA; J: TRBJ2-1; CDR3: CASSLAQGIYNEQFF; DNA: TGCGCCAGCAGCTTGGCACAGGGTATCTACAATGAGCAGTTCTTC